This T cell receptor (beta chain) originates from a study of blood T cell repertoires in COVID-19. Study information: T cells, B-cell-depleted T cells, or PBMCs supplied cDNA or gDNA.

The CDR3 extends over 14 amino acids. Germline V lookup: CDR1 SGDLS, CDR2 YYNGEE. Trimming at V came to 1 base and at J to 13 bases, leaving 10 bases not matched to a gene. Repertoires were generated with immunoSEQ multiplex PCR, while TCRdb's copy carries only in-frame clones and drops some. The table lists 200,000 to 300,000 clones, around 87% of them singletons. This receptor was taken from a woman aged 60-75 years with COVID-19, enrolled during active disease. The chain employs TRBV9 and TRBJ1-1, with 10 bases that match TRBD1. The specimen was peripheral blood. The CDR3 DNA is TGTGCCAGCAGCGTAACCTCGGACAGGGGGAATGTTTTCTTT. Amino acids: CASSVTSDRGNVFF.